This is a list of T cell receptor beta chains from one sample in a study of cytomegalovirus exposure and HLA in healthy donors. The repertoire was sequenced with immunoSEQ multiplex PCR; TCRdb's copy has only in-frame clones and lacks some. The sample records about 270,000 clones, just over 85% being singletons. What was sequenced was PBMCs. These receptor sequences come from a man in his forties in good health and CMV-seropositive. Both conserved end residues are part of each CDR3. A D gene is named only where the DNA matches it firmly. Rows may omit the clone size; those that give it use once, few, many or a size class.

>14|TRBJ1-1|TRBD1|few|TRBV4-2
CASPKGQANTEAFF
TGTGCCAGCCCAAAGGGACAGGCGAACACTGAAGCTTTCTTT
>15|TRBJ2-7|NA|once|TRBV15
CATSRAARGSFEQYF
TGTGCCACCAGCAGAGCGGCAAGGGGGTCCTTCGAGCAGTACTTC
>14|TRBJ2-2|NA|NA|TRBV7-9
CASSGRGNTGELFF
TGTGCCAGCAGTGGAAGGGGAAACACCGGGGAGCTGTTTTTT
>16|TRBJ2-1|TRBD1|NA|TRBV19
CASSTTGGLLYNEQFF
TGTGCCAGTAGTACGACAGGGGGGCTTCTTTACAATGAGCAGTTCTTC
>16|TRBJ1-6|NA|NA|TRBV5-4
CASSLTGSSYNSPLHF
TGTGCCAGCAGTTTAACAGGGAGCTCCTATAATTCACCCCTCCACTTT
>14|TRBJ1-2|TRBD1|NA|TRBV15
CATSKAGGNYGYTF
TGTGCCACCAGCAAGGCAGGGGGGAACTATGGCTACACCTTC
>16|TRBJ2-1|TRBD2|NA|TRBV7-9
CASSPRLAREMIQQFF
TGTGCCAGCAGCCCAAGACTAGCCCGGGAGATGATACAGCAGTTCTTC
>14|TRBJ2-1|NA|NA|TRBV19
CASSIVPSHNEQFF
TGTGCCAGTAGTATAGTTCCTAGCCACAATGAGCAGTTCTTC
>14|TRBJ2-7|NA|few|TRBV5-4
CASSLWTRGGEQYF
TGTGCCAGCAGCCTGTGGACCCGAGGGGGCGAGCAGTACTTC
>16|TRBJ2-7|TRBD1|NA|TRBV2
CASSEPGTEKNYEQYF
TGTGCCAGCAGTGAACCCGGGACAGAAAAAAACTACGAGCAGTACTTC
>16|TRBJ2-3|TRBD2|NA|TRBV5-4
CASSLVASGIIDTQYF
TGTGCCAGCAGCTTGGTCGCTAGCGGGATTATAGATACGCAGTATTTT
>14|TRBJ1-2|NA|once|TRBV28
CASSFGDLNYGYTF
TGTGCCAGCAGTTTCGGGGATTTGAACTATGGCTACACCTTC
>15|TRBJ1-6|TRBD1|NA|TRBV5-6
CASSFWTGGNSPLHF
TGTGCCAGCAGCTTTTGGACAGGGGGGAATTCACCCCTCCACTTT
>14|TRBJ2-7|NA|NA|TRBV7-2
CASSWDSNPYEQYF
TGTGCCAGCAGTTGGGACTCTAACCCCTACGAGCAGTACTTC
>15|TRBJ2-3|TRBD2|NA|TRBV27
CASRTSGSGTDTQYF
TGTGCCAGCCGGACTAGCGGGAGCGGCACAGATACGCAGTATTTT
>17|TRBJ2-3|TRBD2|NA|TRBV30
CAWSVPGLDLRTDTQYF
TGTGCCTGGAGTGTACCCGGACTAGACCTCCGCACAGATACGCAGTATTTT
>15|TRBJ1-4|TRBD1|once|TRBV28
CASSSPGTVNEKLFF
TGTGCCAGCAGCTCGCCCGGGACAGTTAATGAAAAACTGTTTTTT
>14|TRBJ2-7|TRBD1|NA|TRBV6-4
CASSPEGQGGEQYF
TGTGCCAGCAGCCCCGAAGGACAGGGGGGCGAGCAGTACTTC
>13|TRBJ2-5|NA|NA|TRBV7-2
CASSTGELGTQYF
TGTGCCAGCAGTACGGGAGAATTAGGGACCCAGTACTTC